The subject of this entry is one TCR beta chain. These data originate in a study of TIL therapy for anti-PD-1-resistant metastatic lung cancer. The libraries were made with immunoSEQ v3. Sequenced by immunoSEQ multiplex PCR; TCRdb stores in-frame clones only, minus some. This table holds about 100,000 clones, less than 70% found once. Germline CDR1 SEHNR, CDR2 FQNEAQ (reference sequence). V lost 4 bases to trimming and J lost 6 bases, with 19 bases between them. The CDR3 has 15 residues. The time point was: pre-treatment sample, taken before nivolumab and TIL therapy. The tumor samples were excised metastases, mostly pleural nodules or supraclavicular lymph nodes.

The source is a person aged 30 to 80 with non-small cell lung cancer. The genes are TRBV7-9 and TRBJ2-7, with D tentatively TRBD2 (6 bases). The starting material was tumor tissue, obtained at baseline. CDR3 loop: CASSSPSTSSSEQYF. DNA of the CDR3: TGTGCCAGCAGCTCCCCGTCTACTAGCTCTTCCGAGCAGTACTTC.